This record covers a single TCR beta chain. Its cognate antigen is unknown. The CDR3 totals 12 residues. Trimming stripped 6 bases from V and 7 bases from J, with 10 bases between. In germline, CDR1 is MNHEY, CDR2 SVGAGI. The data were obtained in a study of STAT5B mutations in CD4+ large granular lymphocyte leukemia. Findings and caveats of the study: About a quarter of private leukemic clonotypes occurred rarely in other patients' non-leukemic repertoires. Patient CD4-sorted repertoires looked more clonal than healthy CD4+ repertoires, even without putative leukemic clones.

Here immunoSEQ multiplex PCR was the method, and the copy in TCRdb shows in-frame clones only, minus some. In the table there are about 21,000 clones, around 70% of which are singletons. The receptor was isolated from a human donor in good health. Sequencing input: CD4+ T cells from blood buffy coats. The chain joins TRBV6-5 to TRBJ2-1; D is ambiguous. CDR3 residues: CASSRVVNEQFF. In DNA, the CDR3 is TGTGCCAGCAGCCGTGTGGTTAATGAGCAGTTCTTC.